The 21 T cell receptor beta chains below all came from one sample that was sequenced in a study of shared clonotypes between healthy human individuals. Clones were sequenced by immunoSEQ multiplex PCR, and TCRdb holds only the in-frame ones, with some missing. This sample carries 2.5 million or so clones, more than 90% of them seen once, and the ten largest clones take roughly 0.14%. What was sequenced was naive CD4+ T cells sorted from blood. Subset reported: CD45RA+ positively selected. The receptors stem from a man between 18 and 29 years old in good health.

The chain couples TRBV19 to TRBJ1-1; 9 bases are shared with TRBD1. CDR1 is LNHDA and CDR2 is SQIVND in the germline V gene (reference sequence). The CDR3 sequence is 15 residues long. The J segment lost 6 bases and the V segment lost 5 bases, leaving 10 bases of the junction unmatched. CDR3 DNA: TGTGCCAGTAGTGTAGGAGCACAGGGGGCCGCTGAAGCTTTCTTT. Amino acid sequence: CASSVGAQGAAEAFF.

With regard to this clone: Other DNA variants within this sample encode the same CDR3. V gene TRBV19 combines with J gene TRBJ1-3, with TRBD1 matching 9 bases. CDR1 is LNHDA and CDR2 is SQIVND in the germline V gene (reference sequence). The CDR3 length is 14 residues. The V segment lost 6 bases and the J segment 4 bases; nucleotides outside the gene matches: 4. The CDR3 loop is CASRRTGAGNTIYF. The CDR3 nucleotides are TGTGCCAGTAGGAGGACAGGGGCCGGAAACACCATATATTTT.

V and J are TRBV6-6 and TRBJ1-1; TRBD1 agrees at 10 bases. In germline, CDR1 is MNHNY, CDR2 SVGAGI (reference sequence). The CDR3 length is 14 residues. The trim removed 6 bases at V and 5 bases at J, leaving 6 bases unmatched. CDR3 region: CASSWDRGWTEAFF. The CDR3 DNA is TGTGCCAGCAGCTGGGACAGGGGTTGGACTGAAGCTTTCTTT.

This chain uses TRBV7-2 with TRBJ2-3, with D possibly called TRBD1 or TRBD2 (5 bases each). V gave up 3 bases and J gave up 2 bases, with 9 bases separating them. CDR3 length equals 14 residues. Germline CDR1 reads SGHTA; CDR2 reads FQGNSA. CDR3 protein: CASSFEGYTDTQYF. CDR3 bases: TGTGCCAGCAGCTTCGAGGGGTACACAGATACGCAGTATTTT.

The genes are TRBV5-5 and TRBJ2-1, with TRBD1 identical over 9 bases. The CDR3 is made up of 15 amino acids. V was clipped by 0 bases and J by 7 bases; unmatched bases: 5. CDR1 SGHKS and CDR2 YYEKEE come from the germline V gene (reference sequence). The CDR3 nucleotides read TGTGCCAGCAGCTTGGGCGGGACAGGGAAGAATGAGCAGTTCTTC. Translation gives CASSLGGTGKNEQFF.

This clone occurred once. This sequence joins TRBV25-1 and TRBJ2-5, with 8 bases matching TRBD2. The closer fit of TRBJ2-7 to the DNA end suggests the J call may be wrong. The CDR3 has 15 residues. Germline V gene data show CDR1 as MGHDK and CDR2 as SYGVNS. The CDR3 region is CASSESGAGAREQYF. The CDR3 nucleotides read TGTGCCAGCAGTGAAAGTGGAGCGGGAGCACGCGAGCAGTACTTC.

The V gene is TRBV30, the J gene TRBJ2-3, with a possible D match to TRBD2 (6 bases). The V and J ends lost 3 bases and 5 bases respectively, with 15 bases between them. Germline V CDR1 and CDR2: GTSNPN, SVGIG (reference sequence). There are 14 residues in the CDR3. CDR3 sequence (DNA): TGTGCCTGGAGGGAATGGGCGGGGAGAGATACGCAGTATTTT. Its protein product is CAWREWAGRDTQYF.

This rearrangement joins TRBV10-3 to TRBJ1-1, with a possible D match to TRBD1 (5 bases). CDR3 length equals 13 residues. V shed 4 bases and J shed 4 bases, with 10 bases lying between them. Germline lookup yields CDR1 ENHRY and CDR2 SYGVKD. This chain's CDR3 is CAISVGRGTEAFF. The CDR3 DNA reads TGTGCCATCAGTGTGGGACGGGGCACTGAAGCTTTCTTT.

This rearrangement joins TRBV5-1 to TRBJ1-4, with D perhaps TRBD1 (5 bases). CDR3 length equals 16 residues. Trimming took 4 bases from V and 3 from J, leaving 16 bases between them. Looked up from germline, CDR1 is SGHRS and CDR2 is YFSETQ. CDR3 in DNA: TGCGCCAGCAGCCCGTTCGAGGGGACGGCTAATGAAAAACTGTTTTTT. It codes for CASSPFEGTANEKLFF.

This chain links TRBV28 with TRBJ1-2, with 10 positions matching TRBD1. Unmatched junction bases numbered 5, after V lost 2 bases and J lost 8 bases. The CDR3 has 14 residues. CDR1 is MDHEN, CDR2 SYDVKM, per germline. The CDR3 region is CASSLVDRGHGYTF. As DNA, the CDR3 is TGTGCCAGCAGTTTAGTTGACAGGGGGCACGGCTACACCTTC.

The CDR3: CASSEEGQGRSEKLFF. DNA of the CDR3: TGTGCCAGCAGTGAAGAGGGACAGGGGAGAAGTGAAAAACTGTTTTTT. V is TRBV6-1 and J is TRBJ1-4; 10 bases map to TRBD1. The CDR3 sequence is 16 residues long. V gave up 1 base and J gave up 7 bases; unmatched junction bases: 6. Per the germline V gene, CDR1 is MNHNS and CDR2 is SASEGT.

The genes are TRBV5-1 and TRBJ2-7, with D maybe TRBD2 (6 bases). V dropped 1 base and J dropped 2 bases, with 10 bases sitting between them. This CDR3 has 14 residues. Germline values: CDR1 SGHRS, CDR2 YFSETQ. CDR3 amino acids: CASSLSGVPYEQYF. DNA for the CDR3: TGCGCCAGCAGCTTGTCGGGGGTTCCCTACGAGCAGTACTTC.

This clone was detected only once. This chain uses TRBV7-2 with TRBJ2-3, with no clear D. Germline assignment: CDR1 SGHTA and CDR2 FQGNSA. V was shortened by 9 bases and J by 7 bases, with 11 bases between the two germline ends. This CDR3 has 11 residues. The DNA for the CDR3 is TGTGCCAGTACCTCTAGGAATACGCAGTATTTT. This translates into CASTSRNTQYF.

This sequence joins TRBV10-3 and TRBJ2-3; the match to TRBD2 covers 10 bases. Germline values: CDR1 ENHRY, CDR2 SYGVKD. The CDR3 extends over 18 amino acids. V gave up 5 bases and J gave up 2 bases; unmatched junction bases: 13. The CDR3 sequence: CAISPPISGGLITDTQYF. CDR3 sequence (DNA): TGTGCCATCAGTCCGCCCATTAGCGGGGGGTTAATCACAGATACGCAGTATTTT.

The chain employs TRBV10-3 and TRBJ2-5; 7 nucleotides align to TRBD1. The CDR3 runs 13 residues. V shed 6 bases, J shed 0 bases, and the junction held 1 base outside the gene matches. Germline values: CDR1 ENHRY, CDR2 SYGVKD. The CDR3, as DNA: TGTGCCATCAGGGGACAGCACCAAGAGACCCAGTACTTC. Translated: CAIRGQHQETQYF.

This chain links TRBV5-1 with TRBJ1-2, with a possible D match to TRBD1 (6 bases). V lost 4 bases and J 6 bases, leaving 16 bases between the germline ends. The CDR3 is made up of 14 amino acids. Germline V gene sequence: CDR1 SGHRS, CDR2 YFSETQ. The DNA of the CDR3 is TGCGCCAGCAGCCCGTCCGGACAGCAGCATGGCTACACCTTC. The encoded protein is CASSPSGQQHGYTF.

This clone was detected once. This sequence joins TRBV9 and TRBJ2-2; D is unclear. This CDR3 has 14 residues. Germline lookup yields CDR1 SGDLS and CDR2 YYNGEE. V was shortened by 4 bases and J by 4 bases, with 11 bases between the two germline ends. CDR3 DNA: TGTGCCAGCAGCCCTGTGGCATTCACCGGGGAGCTGTTTTTT. Translation gives CASSPVAFTGELFF.

This clone was detected once. The chain combines TRBV19 with TRBJ1-5, with 9 bases aligning to TRBD1. V gave up 3 bases and J gave up 3 bases; unmatched junction bases: 6. This CDR3 has 16 residues. The V gene's germline CDR1 is LNHDA and CDR2 SQIVND (reference sequence). The CDR3 region has the DNA TGTGCCAGTAGTATTCTCGGGACAGGGATCAATCAGCCCCAGCATTTT. This gives the protein CASSILGTGINQPQHF.

Note on this clone: The identical CDR3 is also encoded by other nucleotide sequences in the sample. In DNA, the CDR3 is TGTGCCTGGAGGCGGGGCACCGGGGAGCTGTTTTTT. It translates to CAWRRGTGELFF. The chain combines TRBV30 with TRBJ2-2, with D maybe TRBD2 (6 bases). Trimming removed 3 bases at V and 4 bases at J, with 6 bases between. CDR1 GTSNPN and CDR2 SVGIG come from the germline V gene (reference sequence). This CDR3 comprises 12 residues.

V usage is TRBV4-1 and J usage is TRBJ2-3; D might be TRBD2 (6 bases). The CDR3 sequence is 16 residues long. CDR1 and CDR2 (germline): MGHRA, YSYEKL. Trimming cost V 1 base and J 0 bases, with 11 bases left between them. The DNA of the CDR3 is TGCGCCAGCAGCCAAGGCAGAGGGACTAGCACAGATACGCAGTATTTT. The encoded protein is CASSQGRGTSTDTQYF.

The V gene is TRBV11-2, the J gene TRBJ1-3, with 7 bases matching TRBD1. This CDR3 region has 16 residues. V was clipped by 4 bases and J by 8 bases; unmatched bases: 14. The germline CDR1 and CDR2 sequences are SGHAT and FQNNGV. DNA of the CDR3: TGTGCCAGCAGCTCGATGAAGACAGGGACGAGCTACACCATATATTTT. Residues: CASSSMKTGTSYTIYF.